This TCR beta chain was recorded in a study of cytomegalovirus exposure and HLA in healthy donors. The study, taken as a whole, reports: The finding came from a later analysis; first-cohort TCR clusters tended to co-occur in the 95 to 150 validation repertoires. The dataset shows that most TCR sequences were rare, while some public TCRs occurred in many donors. Listed as cytomegalovirus-associated were around 160 TCR beta chains.

Concerning this clone itself: Its antigen remains unidentified.

These donors were members of the approximately 120-subject validation cohort, a group separate from the approximately 700-subject first cohort. CDR1 is GTSNPN, CDR2 SVGIG, per germline (reference sequence). This CDR3 has 13 amino acids. Between the trimmed V and J ends, which lost 0 bases and 6 bases, there was a span of 10 bases. This table comes from immunoSEQ multiplex PCR, and its TCRdb copy is limited to in-frame clones, with some not included. The table shows about 170,000 clones, with about nine tenths occurring only once. The sample taken for sequencing was PBMCs. The TCR was taken from a young woman in good health and CMV-seropositive. The V gene is TRBV30, the J gene TRBJ2-3; D may be TRBD1 (5 bases). The CDR3 reads CAWSVRTTDTQYF. The CDR3, as DNA: TGTGCCTGGAGTGTACGGACAACCGATACGCAGTATTTT.